These 12 T cell receptor beta chains were sequenced from one sample in a study of T cell repertoires in cytomegalovirus infection. TCRdb reprocessed the reads via MiXCR and lists one record per CDR3 protein. Of under 850,000 distinct CDR3 sequences detected, around 30% appear once; the ten largest clones hold 18%. No cognate antigen is known for these TCRs. This material consisted of cultured PBMCs, taken from culture after CMV antigen stimulation. These TCRs come from a human donor in good health (CMV status not recorded). Some clones in this sample may be carry-over from other donors' samples.

This clonotype was counted once. CDR3 sequence reads: CAIWTGDSYEQYF. As DNA, the CDR3 is TGTGCCATCTGGACAGGGGATTCCTACGAGCAGTACTTC. The chain recombines TRBV10-3 with TRBJ2-7; TRBD1 matches 9 bases. Germline CDR1 reads ENHRY; CDR2 reads SYGVKD. Trimming took 8 bases from V and 1 from J; bases not matched to a gene: 3. This CDR3 is built from 13 residues.

The chain has TRBV9 and TRBJ2-6; 11 bases line up with TRBD2. This CDR3 region has 17 residues. CDR1 SGDLS and CDR2 YYNGEE come from the germline V gene. The V and J ends lost 0 bases and 1 base, in that order; junction bases with no gene match: 0. The CDR3 here is CASSVASGRSGANVLTF. CDR3 nucleotides: TGTGCCAGCAGCGTAGCTAGCGGGAGGTCTGGGGCCAACGTCCTGACTTTC.

The chain combines TRBV5-4 with TRBJ1-3; D is ambiguous. Germline CDR1 reads SGHNT; CDR2 reads YYREEE (reference sequence). The V end lost 3 bases, the J end lost 2 bases, and 9 bases lay between the germline ends. This CDR3 has 14 residues. For the CDR3, the DNA is TGTGCCAGCAGCTCCACAAAGGCTGGAAACACCATATATTTT. Translated: CASSSTKAGNTIYF.

This rearrangement joins TRBV28 to TRBJ2-5; TRBD1 or TRBD2 may be the D gene (5 bases each). CDR1 and CDR2 (germline): MDHEN, SYDVKM. Between the trimmed V and J ends, which lost 2 bases and 1 base, there was a span of 11 bases. CDR3 size: 15 residues. CDR3 nucleotides: TGTGCCAGCAGTTTAAGAGGGGATGTCCAAGAGACCCAGTACTTC. Protein: CASSLRGDVQETQYF.

V gene TRBV19 combines with J gene TRBJ1-5; D remains unclear. With 4 bases removed from V and 4 bases from J, the gap between germline ends came to 8 bases. Germline V gives CDR1 LNHDA, CDR2 SQIVND (reference sequence). The CDR3 runs to 13 residues. CDR3 sequence reads: CASSTSRNQPQHF. DNA for the CDR3: TGTGCCAGTAGTACGTCGCGGAATCAGCCCCAGCATTTT.

The V gene is TRBV6-4, the J gene TRBJ2-7, with 8 bases that match TRBD1. The junction had 8 bases not matched to a gene; V was cut back by 5 bases and J by 2 bases. Looked up from germline, CDR1 is MRHNA and CDR2 is SNTAGT. The CDR3 is made up of 15 amino acids. The CDR3 reads CASSPGQGTPYEQYF. In DNA, the CDR3 is TGTGCCAGCAGTCCCGGACAGGGTACCCCCTACGAGCAGTACTTC.

This clonotype has only a few counts. The V call is TRBV5-1, the J call TRBJ2-1; 11 bases agree with TRBD1. Per the germline V gene, CDR1 is SGHRS and CDR2 is YFSETQ. V lost 1 base, J lost 6 bases, and 6 bases stayed unmatched. CDR3 length: 16 residues. CDR3 sequence reads: CASSLTGQGAGNEQFF. CDR3 coding DNA: TGCGCCAGCAGCTTGACTGGACAGGGGGCCGGCAATGAGCAGTTCTTC.

In its sample, this clonotype was seen many times. This chain joins TRBV7-2 and TRBJ2-7, with a weak D call TRBD2 (5 bases). Deletions cut 1 base from V and 2 bases from J, with 12 bases between. Germline lookup yields CDR1 SGHTA and CDR2 FQGNSA. This CDR3 has 15 residues. CDR3 DNA sequence: TGTGCCAGCAGCTTAGATGCGGGCGACCCCTACGAGCAGTACTTC. Translated: CASSLDAGDPYEQYF.

This clonotype has only one observation. The chain links TRBV14 to TRBJ1-6; D unclear. Trimming pared 2 bases from V and 0 bases from J, leaving 8 bases between. The germline gives CDR1 SGHDN, CDR2 FVKESK. This CDR3 is 16 amino acids long. CDR3 loop: CASSQFRNSYNSPLHF. CDR3 DNA sequence: TGTGCCAGCAGCCAATTTAGGAACTCCTATAATTCACCCCTCCACTTT.

Points on this clonotype: This clone may be a read error of a much larger clone one base away. V and J are TRBV7-8 and TRBJ2-3, with 8 bases aligning to TRBD2. The V gene end was trimmed by 7 bases and the J gene end by 5 bases; junction bases not matched to a gene: 8. The CDR3 has 14 amino acids. From germline, CDR1 is SGHVS and CDR2 FQNEAQ. CDR3 sequence reads: CASTFLAGQDTQYF. The CDR3 DNA is TGTGCCAGCACCTTTTTAGCGGGGCAAGATACGCAGTATTTT.

This chain links TRBV15 with TRBJ1-1; D is unresolved. The ends were cut back, 2 bases at V and 0 bases at J, with 13 bases in the middle. The germline V gene encodes CDR1 LNHNV and CDR2 YYDKDF (reference sequence). There are 16 residues in the CDR3. The DNA for the CDR3 is TGTGCCACCAGCAGACGTAGGACGGATCTGAACACTGAAGCTTTCTTT. Its protein is CATSRRRTDLNTEAFF. The variable domain in full, with the rest retrieved from reference TRBV15 and TRBJ1-1, is DAMVIQNPRYQVTQFGKPVTLSCSQTLNHNVMYWYQQKSSQAPKLLFHYYDKDFNNEADTPDNFQSRRPNTSFCFLDIRSPGLGDTAMYLCATSRRRTDLNTEAFFGQGTRLTVV.

Only a few counts were recorded for this clonotype. The gene calls are TRBV28 and TRBJ2-7, with a tentative D call TRBD2 (5 bases). The V end was cut by 6 bases, the J end by 3 bases, with 24 bases between. There are 17 residues in the CDR3. The germline gives CDR1 MDHEN, CDR2 SYDVKM. CDR3 residues: CASSPLERTLTGYEQYF. CDR3 coding DNA: TGTGCCAGCAGCCCACTAGAGCGCACCCTCACCGGCTACGAGCAGTACTTC.